These 10 T cell receptor beta chains came from one sample sequenced in a study of CD8 T cells in ankylosing spondylitis. Via MiXCR, TCRdb re-called the 5' RACE reads, giving one row per CDR3 protein. The repertoire holds about 340,000 distinct CDR3 sequences, with under 15% as singletons. Material: blood, either unsorted or a sorted T cell fraction (not recorded which). Receptors originate from a male donor with ankylosing spondylitis or in good health (not recorded which).

This clonotype has at least ten counts. The chain joins TRBV10-3 to TRBJ1-3; D not certain. V was cut by 3 bases and J by 0 bases, with 15 bases left in between. This CDR3 has 17 residues. Germline V CDR1 and CDR2: ENHRY, SYGVKD. CDR3 nucleotide sequence: TGTGCCATCAGTGAAGTCGGGATGCCCATCTCTGGAAACACCATATATTTT. Translating gives CAISEVGMPISGNTIYF.

This clonotype has just a few counts. The chain couples TRBV7-8 to TRBJ2-1, with 7 nucleotides matching TRBD1. Trimming at V came to 5 bases and at J to 0 bases, leaving 13 bases not matched to a gene. This CDR3 has 18 residues. Germline CDR1 is SGHVS and CDR2 is FQNEAQ. The CDR3 coding sequence is TGTGCCAGCAGCCCAGGGGGTACAACCCAGAGCTCCTACAATGAGCAGTTCTTC. This sequence encodes CASSPGGTTQSSYNEQFF.

This clonotype was recorded a few times. The genes are TRBV27 and TRBJ1-1; D gene unclear. CDR1 and CDR2 from the germline V gene are MNHEY and SMNVEV (reference sequence). V shed 6 bases and J shed 4 bases, with 12 bases lying between them. The CDR3 contains 13 residues. The CDR3 nucleotides read TGTGCCAGCAGGCAGACAAGAGGCACTGAAGCTTTCTTT. Translation gives CASRQTRGTEAFF.

This CDR3 is CSARVAGNYNEQFF. Written as DNA, the CDR3 is TGCAGTGCTCGTGTAGCGGGGAACTACAATGAGCAGTTCTTC. This sequence joins TRBV20-1 and TRBJ2-1; 8 bases are a match to TRBD2. The germline V gene has CDR1 DFQATT and CDR2 SNEGSKA (reference sequence). V shed 5 bases and J 3 bases; nucleotides not matched to a gene: 6. The CDR3 runs to 14 residues.

Concerning this clonotype itself: The junction departs from germline at one end; a sequencing error may be responsible. The V gene is TRBV29-1, the J gene TRBJ2-1; D not resolved. This CDR3 is 11 amino acids long. CDR1 and CDR2 (germline): SQVTM, ANQGSEA. CDR3 sequence (DNA): TGCAGCGTCCTCCCCCGGGCCTCCGAGCTCTTC. It specifies CSVLPRASELF.

The J gene is TRBJ2-2, the V gene TRBV24-1; 12 positions agree with TRBD2. Trimming removed 3 bases from V and 5 bases from J; junction bases left unmatched: 12. In germline, CDR1 is KGHDR, CDR2 SFDVKD. CDR3 length: 19 residues. The CDR3 spells CATSDKLAGGLLGTGELFF. CDR3 coding DNA: TGTGCCACCAGTGATAAACTAGCGGGGGGTCTCTTAGGGACCGGGGAGCTGTTTTTT.

This clonotype was recorded a few times. This chain uses TRBV12-3 or TRBV12-4 with TRBJ1-3, with D hard to call. The CDR3 has 14 residues. V was shortened by 6 bases and J by 0 bases, with 9 bases between the two germline ends. As DNA, the CDR3 is TGTGCCAGCAGCGACCATCTCTCTGGAAACACCATATATTTT. Residues: CASSDHLSGNTIYF.

This clonotype turned up a few times. The chain carries TRBV27 and TRBJ2-1; 7 bases agree with TRBD1. V shed 8 bases and J 9 bases; nucleotides not matched to a gene: 16. The CDR3 consists of 15 residues. CDR1 is MNHEY, CDR2 SMNVEV, per germline (reference sequence). CDR3 sequence reads: CASSGNDRVTGEQFF. The CDR3 coding sequence is TGTGCCAGCTCAGGGAACGACAGGGTGACGGGTGAGCAGTTCTTC.

The chain couples TRBV28 to TRBJ2-5, with 8 nucleotides matching TRBD1. From germline, CDR1 is MDHEN and CDR2 SYDVKM. The CDR3 loop spans 16 amino acids. V gave up 4 bases and J gave up 1 base; unmatched junction bases: 8. This CDR3 is CASSSLDRGGQETQYF. The DNA for the CDR3 is TGTGCCAGCAGTTCACTTGACAGGGGTGGCCAAGAGACCCAGTACTTC.

This clonotype has just a few counts. This chain links TRBV10-3 with TRBJ2-3, with 12 nucleotides matching TRBD2. The germline V gene has CDR1 ENHRY and CDR2 SYGVKD. After removal of 5 bases from V and 1 base from J, the junction contained 4 bases not matched to a gene. The CDR3 spans 16 residues. CDR3 region: CAISKLAGGRTDTQYF. The CDR3 nucleotides are TGTGCCATCAGTAAACTAGCGGGAGGCCGCACAGATACGCAGTATTTT.